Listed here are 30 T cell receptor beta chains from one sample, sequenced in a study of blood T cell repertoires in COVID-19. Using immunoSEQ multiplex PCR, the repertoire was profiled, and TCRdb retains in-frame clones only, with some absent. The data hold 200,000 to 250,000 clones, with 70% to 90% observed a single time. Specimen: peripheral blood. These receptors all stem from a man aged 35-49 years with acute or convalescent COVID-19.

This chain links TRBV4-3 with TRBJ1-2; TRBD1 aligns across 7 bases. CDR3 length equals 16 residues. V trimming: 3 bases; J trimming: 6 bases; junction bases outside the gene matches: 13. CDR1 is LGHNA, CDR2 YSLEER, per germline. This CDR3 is CASSQGDREAYNGYTF. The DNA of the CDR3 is TGCGCCAGCAGCCAGGGTGACAGGGAAGCTTACAATGGCTACACCTTC.

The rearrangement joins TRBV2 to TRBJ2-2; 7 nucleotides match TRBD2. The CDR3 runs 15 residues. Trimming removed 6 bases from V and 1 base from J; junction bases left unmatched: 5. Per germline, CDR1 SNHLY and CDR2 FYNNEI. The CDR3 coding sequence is TGTGCCAGCAGGGGGAGGGGAAGGAACACCGGGGAGCTGTTTTTT. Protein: CASRGRGRNTGELFF.

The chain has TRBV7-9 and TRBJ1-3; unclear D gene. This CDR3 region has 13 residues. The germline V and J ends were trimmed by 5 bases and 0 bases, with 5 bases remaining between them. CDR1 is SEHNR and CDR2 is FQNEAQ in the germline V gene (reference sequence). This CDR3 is CASSHSSGNTIYF. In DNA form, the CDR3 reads TGTGCCAGCAGCCACTCCTCTGGAAACACCATATATTTT.

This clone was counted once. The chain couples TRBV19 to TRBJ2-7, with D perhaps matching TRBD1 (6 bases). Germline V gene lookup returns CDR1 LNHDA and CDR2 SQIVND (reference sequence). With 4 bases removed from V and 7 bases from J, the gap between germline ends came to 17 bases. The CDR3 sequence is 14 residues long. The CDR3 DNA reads TGTGCCAGTAGTAACCGACAGGACTCCTCGGAGCAGTACTTC. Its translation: CASSNRQDSSEQYF.

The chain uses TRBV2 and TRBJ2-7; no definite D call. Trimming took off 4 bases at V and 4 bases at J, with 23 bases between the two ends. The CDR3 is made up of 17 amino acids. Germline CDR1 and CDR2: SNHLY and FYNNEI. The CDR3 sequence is CASSATANSTQTYEQYF. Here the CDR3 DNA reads TGTGCCAGCAGTGCAACAGCAAACTCGACCCAAACTTACGAGCAGTACTTC.

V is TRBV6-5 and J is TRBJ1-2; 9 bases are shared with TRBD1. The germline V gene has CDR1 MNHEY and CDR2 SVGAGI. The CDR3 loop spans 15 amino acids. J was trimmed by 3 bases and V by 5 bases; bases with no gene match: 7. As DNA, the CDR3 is TGTGCCAGCAGTCCCGGGACAGGGCCGTACTATGGCTACACCTTC. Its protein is CASSPGTGPYYGYTF.

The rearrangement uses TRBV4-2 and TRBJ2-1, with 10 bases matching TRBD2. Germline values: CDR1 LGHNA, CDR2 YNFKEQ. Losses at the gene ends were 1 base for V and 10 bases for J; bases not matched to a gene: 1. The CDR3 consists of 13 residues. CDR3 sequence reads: CASSQALAGEQFF. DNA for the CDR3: TGTGCCAGCAGCCAAGCACTAGCGGGGGAGCAGTTCTTC.

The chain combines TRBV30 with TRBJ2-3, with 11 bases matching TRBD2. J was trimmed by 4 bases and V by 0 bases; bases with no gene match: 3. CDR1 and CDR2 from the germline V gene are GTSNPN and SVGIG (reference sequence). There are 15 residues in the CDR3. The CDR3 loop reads CAWSVIAGGADTQYF. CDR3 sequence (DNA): TGTGCCTGGAGTGTAATAGCGGGGGGGGCAGATACGCAGTATTTT. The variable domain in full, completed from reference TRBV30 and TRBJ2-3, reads SQTIHQWPATLVQPVGSPLSLECTVEGTSNPNLYWYRQAAGRGLQLLFYSVGIGQISSEVPQNLSASRPQDRQFILSSKKLLLSDSGFYLCAWSVIAGGADTQYFGPGTRLTVL.

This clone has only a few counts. CDR3 loop: CSASPPGGSSYNEQFF. Here the CDR3 DNA reads TGCAGTGCTAGTCCCCCCGGCGGAAGCTCCTACAATGAGCAGTTCTTC. The chain uses TRBV20-1 and TRBJ2-1; D remains ambiguous. The V end lost 3 bases, the J end lost 0 bases, and 15 bases lay between the germline ends. The CDR3 length is 16 residues. Germline CDR1 DFQATT, CDR2 SNEGSKA (reference sequence).

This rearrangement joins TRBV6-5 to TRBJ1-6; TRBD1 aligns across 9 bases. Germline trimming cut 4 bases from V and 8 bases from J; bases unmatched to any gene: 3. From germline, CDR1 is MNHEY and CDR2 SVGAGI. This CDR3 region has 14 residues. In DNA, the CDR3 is TGTGCCAGCAGTTCCGACAGGGGGGATTCACCCCTCCACTTT. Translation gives CASSSDRGDSPLHF.

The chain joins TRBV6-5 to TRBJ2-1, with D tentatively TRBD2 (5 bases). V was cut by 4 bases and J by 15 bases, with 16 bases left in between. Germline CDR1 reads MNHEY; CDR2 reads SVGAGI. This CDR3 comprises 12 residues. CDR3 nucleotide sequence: TGTGCCAGCAGTTTCGGACTTCAGCGGCCGTTCTTC. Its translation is CASSFGLQRPFF.

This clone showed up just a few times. The CDR3 loop is CASSLSNRYGYTF. DNA of the CDR3: TGTGCCAGCAGTTTATCTAACCGCTATGGCTACACCTTC. The rearrangement joins TRBV12-3 or TRBV12-4 to TRBJ1-2; no definite D call. The V gene lost 2 bases and the J gene lost 4 bases, with 8 bases spanning the gap. The CDR3 totals 13 residues.

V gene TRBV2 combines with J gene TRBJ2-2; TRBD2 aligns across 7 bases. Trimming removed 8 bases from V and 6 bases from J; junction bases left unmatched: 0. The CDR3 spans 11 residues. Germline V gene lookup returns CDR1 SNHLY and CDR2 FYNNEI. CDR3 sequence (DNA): TGTGCCAGCCGGGGGGCCGGGGAGCTGTTTTTT. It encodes CASRGAGELFF.

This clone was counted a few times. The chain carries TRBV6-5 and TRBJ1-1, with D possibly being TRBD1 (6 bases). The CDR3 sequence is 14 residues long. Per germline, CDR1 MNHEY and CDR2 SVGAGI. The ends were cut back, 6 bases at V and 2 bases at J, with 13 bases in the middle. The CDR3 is CASRPQGRNTEAFF. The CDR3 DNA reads TGTGCCAGCAGACCTCAGGGGCGTAACACTGAAGCTTTCTTT.

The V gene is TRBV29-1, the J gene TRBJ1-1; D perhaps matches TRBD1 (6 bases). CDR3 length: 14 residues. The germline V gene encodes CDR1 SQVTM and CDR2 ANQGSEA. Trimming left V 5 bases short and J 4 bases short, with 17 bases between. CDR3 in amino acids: CSVITGGGGTEAFF. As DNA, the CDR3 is TGCAGCGTTATTACGGGGGGCGGGGGCACTGAAGCTTTCTTT. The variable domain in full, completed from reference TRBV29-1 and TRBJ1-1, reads SAVISQKPSRDICQRGTSLTIQCQVDSQVTMMFWYRQQPGQSLTLIATANQGSEATYESGFVIDKFPISRPNLTFSTLTVSNMSPEDSSIYLCSVITGGGGTEAFFGQGTRLTVV.

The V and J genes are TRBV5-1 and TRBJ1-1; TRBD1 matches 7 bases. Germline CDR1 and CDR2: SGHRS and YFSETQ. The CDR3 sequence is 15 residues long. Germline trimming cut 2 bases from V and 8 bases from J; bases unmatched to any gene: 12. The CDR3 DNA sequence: TGCGCCAGCAGCTTTATGGGACAGCTTAGTTCCGAAGCTTTCTTT. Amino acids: CASSFMGQLSSEAFF.

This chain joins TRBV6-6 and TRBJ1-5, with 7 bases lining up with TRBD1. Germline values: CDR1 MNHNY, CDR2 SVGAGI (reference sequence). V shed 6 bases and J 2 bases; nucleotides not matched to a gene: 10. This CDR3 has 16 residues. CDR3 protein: CASSLTGAGGNQPQHF. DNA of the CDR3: TGTGCCAGCAGCCTAACAGGGGCCGGGGGCAATCAGCCCCAGCATTTT.

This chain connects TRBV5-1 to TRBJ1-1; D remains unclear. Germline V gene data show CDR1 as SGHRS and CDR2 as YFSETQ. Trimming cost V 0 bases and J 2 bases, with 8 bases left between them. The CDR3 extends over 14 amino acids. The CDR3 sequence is CASSLDSPNTEAFF. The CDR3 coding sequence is TGCGCCAGCAGCTTGGACAGCCCCAACACTGAAGCTTTCTTT. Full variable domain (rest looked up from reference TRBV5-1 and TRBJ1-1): KAGVTQTPRYLIKTRGQQVTLSCSPISGHRSVSWYQQTPGQGLQFLFEYFSETQRNKGNFPGRFSGRQFSNSRSEMNVSTLELGDSALYLCASSLDSPNTEAFFGQGTRLTVV.

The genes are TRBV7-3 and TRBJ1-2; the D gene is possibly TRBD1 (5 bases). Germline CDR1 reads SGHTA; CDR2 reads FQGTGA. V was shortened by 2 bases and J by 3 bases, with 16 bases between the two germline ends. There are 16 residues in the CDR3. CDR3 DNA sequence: TGTGCCAGCAGCTTATGGGGGGAGGTTTCAGACTATGGCTACACCTTC. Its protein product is CASSLWGEVSDYGYTF.

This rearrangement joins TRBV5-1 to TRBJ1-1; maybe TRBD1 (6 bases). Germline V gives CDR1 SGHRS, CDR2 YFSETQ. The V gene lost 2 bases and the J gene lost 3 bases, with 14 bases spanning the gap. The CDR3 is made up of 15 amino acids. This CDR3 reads CASSFGIGGYTEAFF. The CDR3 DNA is TGCGCCAGCAGCTTCGGTATAGGGGGTTACACTGAAGCTTTCTTT.

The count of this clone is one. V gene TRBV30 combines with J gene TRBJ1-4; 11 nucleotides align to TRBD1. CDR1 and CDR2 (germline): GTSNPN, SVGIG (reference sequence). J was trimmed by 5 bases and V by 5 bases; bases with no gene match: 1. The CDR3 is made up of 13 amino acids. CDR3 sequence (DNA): TGTGCCTGGGGGGACAGGGGGAATGAAAAACTGTTTTTT. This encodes CAWGDRGNEKLFF.

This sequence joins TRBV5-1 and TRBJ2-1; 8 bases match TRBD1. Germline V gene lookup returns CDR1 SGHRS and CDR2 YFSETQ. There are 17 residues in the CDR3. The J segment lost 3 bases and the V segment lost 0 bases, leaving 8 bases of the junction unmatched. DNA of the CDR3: TGCGCCAGCAGCTTGGCTAACCGGGACAGGCTCTACAATGAGCAGTTCTTC. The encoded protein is CASSLANRDRLYNEQFF.

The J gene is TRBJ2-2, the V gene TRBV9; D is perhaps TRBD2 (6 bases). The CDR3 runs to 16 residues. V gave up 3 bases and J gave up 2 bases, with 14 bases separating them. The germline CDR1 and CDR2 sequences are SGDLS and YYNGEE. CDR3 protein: CASSGKGRPNTGELFF. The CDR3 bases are TGTGCCAGCAGCGGTAAGGGGAGGCCAAACACCGGGGAGCTGTTTTTT.

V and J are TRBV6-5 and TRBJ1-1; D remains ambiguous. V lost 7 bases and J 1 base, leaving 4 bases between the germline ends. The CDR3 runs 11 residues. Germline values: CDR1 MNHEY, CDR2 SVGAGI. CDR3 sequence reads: CASTGNTEAFF. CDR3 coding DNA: TGTGCCAGCACGGGGAACACTGAAGCTTTCTTT.

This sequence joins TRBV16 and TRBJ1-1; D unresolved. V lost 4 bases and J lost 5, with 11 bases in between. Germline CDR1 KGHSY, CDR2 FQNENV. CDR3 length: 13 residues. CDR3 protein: CASSRLRETEAFF. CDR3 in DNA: TGTGCCAGCAGCCGACTGAGGGAGACTGAAGCTTTCTTT.

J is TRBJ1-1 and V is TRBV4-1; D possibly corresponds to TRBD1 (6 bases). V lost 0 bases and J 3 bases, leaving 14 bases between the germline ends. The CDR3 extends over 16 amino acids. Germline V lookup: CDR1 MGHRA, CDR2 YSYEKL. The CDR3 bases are TGCGCCAGCAGCCAAGATGAAGGGGGAACGTACACTGAAGCTTTCTTT. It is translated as CASSQDEGGTYTEAFF.

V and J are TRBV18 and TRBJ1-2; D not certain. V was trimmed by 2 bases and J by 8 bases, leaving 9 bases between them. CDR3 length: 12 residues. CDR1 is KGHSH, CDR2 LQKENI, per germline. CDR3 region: CASSPDSEGYTF. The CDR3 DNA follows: TGTGCCAGCTCACCAGATTCAGAAGGCTACACCTTC.

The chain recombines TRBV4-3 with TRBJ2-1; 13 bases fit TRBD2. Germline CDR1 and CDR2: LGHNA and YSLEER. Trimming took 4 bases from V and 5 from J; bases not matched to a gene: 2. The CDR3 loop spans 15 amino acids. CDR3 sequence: CASSPGLAGNNEQFF. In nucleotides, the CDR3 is TGCGCCAGCAGCCCGGGACTAGCGGGGAACAATGAGCAGTTCTTC.

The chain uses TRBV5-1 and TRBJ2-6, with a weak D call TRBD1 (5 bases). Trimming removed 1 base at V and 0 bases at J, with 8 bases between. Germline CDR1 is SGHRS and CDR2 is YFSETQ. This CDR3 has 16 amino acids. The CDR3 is CASSLIQGSGANVLTF. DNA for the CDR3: TGCGCCAGCAGCTTGATCCAGGGCTCTGGGGCCAACGTCCTGACTTTC.

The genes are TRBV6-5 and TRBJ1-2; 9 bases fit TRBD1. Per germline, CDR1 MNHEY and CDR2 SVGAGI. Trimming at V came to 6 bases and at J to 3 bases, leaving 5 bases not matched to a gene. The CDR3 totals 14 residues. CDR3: CASSRQGVDYGYTF. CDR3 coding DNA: TGTGCCAGCAGCAGACAGGGGGTCGACTATGGCTACACCTTC.